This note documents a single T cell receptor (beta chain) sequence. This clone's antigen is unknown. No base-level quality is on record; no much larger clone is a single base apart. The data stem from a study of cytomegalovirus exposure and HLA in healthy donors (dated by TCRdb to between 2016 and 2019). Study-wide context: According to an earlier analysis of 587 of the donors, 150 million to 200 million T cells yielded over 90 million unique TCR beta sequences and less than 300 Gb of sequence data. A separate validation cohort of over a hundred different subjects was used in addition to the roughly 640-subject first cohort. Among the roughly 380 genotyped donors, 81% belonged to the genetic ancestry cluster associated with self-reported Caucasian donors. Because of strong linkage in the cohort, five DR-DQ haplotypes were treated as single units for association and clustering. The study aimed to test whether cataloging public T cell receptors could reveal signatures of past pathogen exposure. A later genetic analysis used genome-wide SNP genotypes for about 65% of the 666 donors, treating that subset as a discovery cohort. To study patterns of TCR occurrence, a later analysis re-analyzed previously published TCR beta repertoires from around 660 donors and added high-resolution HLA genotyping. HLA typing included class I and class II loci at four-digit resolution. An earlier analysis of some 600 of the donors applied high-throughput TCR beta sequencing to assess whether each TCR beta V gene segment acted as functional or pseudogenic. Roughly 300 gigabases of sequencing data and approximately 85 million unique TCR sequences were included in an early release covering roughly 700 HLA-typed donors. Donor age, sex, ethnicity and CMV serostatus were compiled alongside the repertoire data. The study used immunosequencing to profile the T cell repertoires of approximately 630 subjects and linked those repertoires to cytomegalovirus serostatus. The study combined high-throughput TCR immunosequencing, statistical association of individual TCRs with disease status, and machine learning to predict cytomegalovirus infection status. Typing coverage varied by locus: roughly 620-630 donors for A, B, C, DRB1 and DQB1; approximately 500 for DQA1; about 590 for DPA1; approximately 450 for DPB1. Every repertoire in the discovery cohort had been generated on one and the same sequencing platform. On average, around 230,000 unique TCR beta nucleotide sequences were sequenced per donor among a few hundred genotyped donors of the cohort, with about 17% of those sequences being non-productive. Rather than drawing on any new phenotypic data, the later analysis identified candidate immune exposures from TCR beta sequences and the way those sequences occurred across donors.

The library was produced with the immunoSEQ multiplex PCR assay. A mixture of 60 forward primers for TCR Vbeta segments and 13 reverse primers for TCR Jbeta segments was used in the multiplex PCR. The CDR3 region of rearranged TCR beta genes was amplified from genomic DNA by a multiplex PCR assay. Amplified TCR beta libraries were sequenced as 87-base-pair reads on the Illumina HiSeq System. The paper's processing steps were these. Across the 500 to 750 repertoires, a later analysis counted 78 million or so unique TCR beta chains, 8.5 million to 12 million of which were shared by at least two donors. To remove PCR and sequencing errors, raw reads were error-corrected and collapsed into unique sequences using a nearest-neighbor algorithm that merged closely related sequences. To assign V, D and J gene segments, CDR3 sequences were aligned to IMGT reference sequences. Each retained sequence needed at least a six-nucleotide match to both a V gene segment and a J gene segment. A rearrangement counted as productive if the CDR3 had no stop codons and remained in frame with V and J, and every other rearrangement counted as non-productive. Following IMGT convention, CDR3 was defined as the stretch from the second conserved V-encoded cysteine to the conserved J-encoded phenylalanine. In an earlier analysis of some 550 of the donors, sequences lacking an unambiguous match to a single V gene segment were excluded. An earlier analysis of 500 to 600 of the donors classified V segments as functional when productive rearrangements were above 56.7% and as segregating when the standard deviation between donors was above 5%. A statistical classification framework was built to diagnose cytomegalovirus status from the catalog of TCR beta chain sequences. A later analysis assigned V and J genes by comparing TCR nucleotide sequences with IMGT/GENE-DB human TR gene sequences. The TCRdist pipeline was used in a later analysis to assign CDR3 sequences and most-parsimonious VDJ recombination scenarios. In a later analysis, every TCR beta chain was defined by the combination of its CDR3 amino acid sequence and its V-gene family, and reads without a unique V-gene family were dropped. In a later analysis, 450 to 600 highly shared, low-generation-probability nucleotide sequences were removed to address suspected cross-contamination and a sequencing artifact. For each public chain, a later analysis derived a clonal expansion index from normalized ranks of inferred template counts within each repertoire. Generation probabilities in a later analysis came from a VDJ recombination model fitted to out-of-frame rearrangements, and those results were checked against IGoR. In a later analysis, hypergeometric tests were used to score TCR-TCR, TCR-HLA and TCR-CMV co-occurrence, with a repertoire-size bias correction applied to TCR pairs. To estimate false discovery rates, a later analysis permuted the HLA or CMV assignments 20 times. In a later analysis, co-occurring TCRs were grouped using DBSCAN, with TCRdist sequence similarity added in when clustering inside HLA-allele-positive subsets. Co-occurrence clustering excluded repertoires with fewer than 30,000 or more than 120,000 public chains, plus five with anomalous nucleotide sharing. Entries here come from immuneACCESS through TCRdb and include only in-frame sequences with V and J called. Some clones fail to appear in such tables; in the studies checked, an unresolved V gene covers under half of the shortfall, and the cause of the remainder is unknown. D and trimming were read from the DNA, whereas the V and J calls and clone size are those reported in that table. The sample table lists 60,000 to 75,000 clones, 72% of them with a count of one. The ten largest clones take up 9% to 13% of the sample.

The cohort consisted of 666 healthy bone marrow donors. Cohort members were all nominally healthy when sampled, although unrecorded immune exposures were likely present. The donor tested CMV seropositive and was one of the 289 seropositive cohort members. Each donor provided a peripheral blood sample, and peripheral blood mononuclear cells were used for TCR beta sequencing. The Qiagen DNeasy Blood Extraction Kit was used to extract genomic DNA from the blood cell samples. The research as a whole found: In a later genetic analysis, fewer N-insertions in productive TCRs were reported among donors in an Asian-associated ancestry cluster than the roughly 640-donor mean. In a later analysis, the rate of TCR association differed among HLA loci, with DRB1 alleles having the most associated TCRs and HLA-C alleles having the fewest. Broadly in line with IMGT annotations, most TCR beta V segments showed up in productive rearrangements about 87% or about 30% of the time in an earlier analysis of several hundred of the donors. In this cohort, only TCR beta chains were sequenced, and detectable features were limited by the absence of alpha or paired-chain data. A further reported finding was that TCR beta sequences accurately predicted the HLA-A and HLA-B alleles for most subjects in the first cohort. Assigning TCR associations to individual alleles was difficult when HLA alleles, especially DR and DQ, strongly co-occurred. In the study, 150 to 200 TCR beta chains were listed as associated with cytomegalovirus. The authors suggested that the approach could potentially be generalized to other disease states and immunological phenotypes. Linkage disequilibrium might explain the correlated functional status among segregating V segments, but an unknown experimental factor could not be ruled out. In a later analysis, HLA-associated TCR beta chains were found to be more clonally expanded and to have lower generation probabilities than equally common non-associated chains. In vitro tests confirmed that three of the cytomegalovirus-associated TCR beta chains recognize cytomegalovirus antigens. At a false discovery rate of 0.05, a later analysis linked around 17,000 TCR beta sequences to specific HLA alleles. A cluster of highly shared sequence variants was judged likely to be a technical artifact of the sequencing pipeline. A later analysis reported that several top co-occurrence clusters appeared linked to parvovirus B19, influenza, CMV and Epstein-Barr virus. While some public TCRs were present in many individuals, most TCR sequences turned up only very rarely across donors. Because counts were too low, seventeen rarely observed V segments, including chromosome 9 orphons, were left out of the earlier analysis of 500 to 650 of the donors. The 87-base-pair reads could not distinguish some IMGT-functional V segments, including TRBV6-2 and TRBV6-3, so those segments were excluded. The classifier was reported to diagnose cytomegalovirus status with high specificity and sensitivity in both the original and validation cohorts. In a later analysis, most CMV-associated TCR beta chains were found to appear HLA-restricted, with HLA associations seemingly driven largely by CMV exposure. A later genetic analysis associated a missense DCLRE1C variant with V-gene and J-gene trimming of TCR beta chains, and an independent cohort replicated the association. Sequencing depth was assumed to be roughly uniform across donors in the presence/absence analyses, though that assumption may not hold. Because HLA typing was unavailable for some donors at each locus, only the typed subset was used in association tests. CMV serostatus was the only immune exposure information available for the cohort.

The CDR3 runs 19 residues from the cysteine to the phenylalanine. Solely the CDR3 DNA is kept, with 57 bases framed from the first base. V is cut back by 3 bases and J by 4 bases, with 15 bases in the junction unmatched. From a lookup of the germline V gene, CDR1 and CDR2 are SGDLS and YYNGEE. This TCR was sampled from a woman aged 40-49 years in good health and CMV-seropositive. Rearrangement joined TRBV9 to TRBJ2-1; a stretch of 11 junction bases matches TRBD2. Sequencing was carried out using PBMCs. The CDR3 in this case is CASSAIAGGGNPKYNEQFF. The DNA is TGTGCCAGCAGCGCGATAGCGGGGGGGGGTAATCCGAAGTACAATGAGCAGTTCTTC.